This T cell receptor beta chain was sequenced during a study of T cells in tuberculosis. The method was immunoSEQ multiplex PCR; TCRdb's version includes in-frame clones alone and lacks a portion of them. Among about 36,000 clones, 93% were seen once, and the ten largest hold roughly 6.4%. From germline, CDR1 is MNHEY and CDR2 SVGAGI. CDR3 size: 13 residues. Between the trimmed V and J ends, which lost 7 bases and 8 bases, there was a span of 17 bases. The TCR sequence derives from a donor between 10 and 35 years old with latent tuberculosis or without tuberculosis infection. Sequenced input: PBMCs. V and J are TRBV6-5 and TRBJ1-2; TRBD1 is a possible D gene (5 bases). The CDR3 DNA reads as TGTGCCAGCAAGCGGGGGACCTATGAAGGCTACACCTTC. This translates into CASKRGTYEGYTF.